This T cell receptor beta chain comes out of a study of T cells in Graves' hyperthyroidism and ophthalmopathy. Study-wide points: Most expanded thyroid clonotypes above 0.001 recurred in blood.

RNA transcripts provided the source from which TCR beta CDR3 regions were amplified. HTBI primers were used for first-round RT-PCR of the TCR CDR3. Each CDR3 protein is one row after TCRdb ran MiXCR on the multiplex PCR reads. The table has 640,000 or so distinct CDR3 sequences, roughly 14% seen once. Not enrolled were patients with uncontrolled infection, other autoimmune disease, pregnancy or lactation. Each diagnosis was grounded in clinical symptoms, serum thyroxine and TRAb, thyroid ultrasound, and orbital computed tomography. With 3 bases clipped from V and 7 bases from J, the junction kept 8 bases outside the gene matches. The CDR3 totals 16 residues. Germline CDR1 and CDR2: MNHEY and SMNVEV (reference sequence). This clonotype appeared a few times. Antigen: not known.

The clonotype was recovered from a woman in her 40s with Graves' ophthalmopathy. Sequencing was carried out using blood. This chain joins TRBV27 and TRBJ2-2; TRBD2 agrees at 10 bases. CDR3 sequence reads: CASSLFLAGAGGELFF. CDR3 nucleotide sequence: TGTGCCAGCAGTTTGTTTCTAGCGGGAGCGGGCGGGGAGCTGTTTTTT.